These 12 T cell receptor beta chains share one sample of origin, sequenced in a study of cytomegalovirus exposure and HLA in healthy donors. Both 60 Vbeta primers and 13 Jbeta primers went into the PCR. This table comes from immunoSEQ multiplex PCR, and its TCRdb copy is limited to in-frame clones, with some not included. In the table there are about 67,000 clones, 85% to 90% of which are singletons. The sample consisted of PBMCs. These receptors were obtained from a woman younger than 45 in good health and CMV-seropositive.

CDR3 region: CASSLVGQTYNEQFF. The CDR3 DNA follows: TGCGCCAGCAGCTTGGTGGGACAGACCTACAATGAGCAGTTCTTC. The chain has TRBV5-1 and TRBJ2-1; 7 positions agree with TRBD1. Germline values: CDR1 SGHRS, CDR2 YFSETQ. This CDR3 region has 15 residues. After removal of 0 bases from V and 2 bases from J, the junction contained 2 bases not matched to a gene.

The chain carries TRBV27 and TRBJ2-7; the D gene is possibly TRBD1 (8 bases). Per germline, CDR1 MNHEY and CDR2 SMNVEV (reference sequence). The CDR3 is made up of 14 amino acids. V lost 5 bases, J lost 4 bases, and 15 bases lay in between. The CDR3 here is CASSVYRGGYEQYF. The CDR3 nucleotides read TGTGCCAGCAGTGTATACAGGGGGGGTTACGAGCAGTACTTC.

The rearrangement joins TRBV7-9 to TRBJ2-7; perhaps TRBD1 as D (6 bases). V was trimmed by 5 bases and J by 7 bases, leaving 12 bases between them. CDR3 length equals 12 residues. The V gene's germline CDR1 is SEHNR and CDR2 FQNEAQ (reference sequence). For the CDR3, the DNA is TGTGCCAGCAGCAAACAGGGTTGGGAGCAGTACTTC. It codes for CASSKQGWEQYF.

The genes are TRBV6-5 and TRBJ1-2; TRBD1 matches at 9 bases. Germline V gene data show CDR1 as MNHEY and CDR2 as SVGAGI. The CDR3 totals 12 residues. J lost 3 bases, V lost 8 bases, and 1 base had no gene match. The CDR3 sequence: CASRDRDYGYTF. CDR3 coding DNA: TGTGCCAGCCGGGACAGGGACTATGGCTACACCTTC.

This chain joins TRBV18 and TRBJ1-1; D gene uncertain. The CDR3 spans 15 residues. V shed 5 bases and J shed 5 bases, with 18 bases lying between them. Germline V gene lookup returns CDR1 KGHSH and CDR2 LQKENI. CDR3 DNA sequence: TGTGCCAGCTCATCCTTTGAGGTATCACTGACTGAAGCTTTCTTT. Amino acids: CASSSFEVSLTEAFF.

The V and J genes are TRBV30 and TRBJ2-7; the match to TRBD2 covers 9 bases. V shed 1 base and J 0 bases; nucleotides not matched to a gene: 1. The germline V gene encodes CDR1 GTSNPN and CDR2 SVGIG (reference sequence). This CDR3 spans 14 amino acids. For the CDR3, the DNA is TGTGCCTGGAGTGGACTAGCGGCCTCCTACGAGCAGTACTTC. This translates into CAWSGLAASYEQYF. The full variable domain, rest sourced from reference TRBV30 and TRBJ2-7, is SQTIHQWPATLVQPVGSPLSLECTVEGTSNPNLYWYRQAAGRGLQLLFYSVGIGQISSEVPQNLSASRPQDRQFILSSKKLLLSDSGFYLCAWSGLAASYEQYFGPGTRLTVT.

V and J are TRBV5-4 and TRBJ2-5; tentatively, D is TRBD2 (5 bases). CDR3 length equals 14 residues. V was trimmed by 7 bases and J by 6 bases, leaving 19 bases between them. Germline CDR1 and CDR2: SGHNT and YYREEE (reference sequence). The CDR3 region has the DNA TGTGCCAGCCAACATCCTAGCCGGAGTCAGACCCAGTACTTC. Its translation: CASQHPSRSQTQYF.

This clone came up once. The gene calls are TRBV2 and TRBJ2-7, with TRBD1 matching over 10 bases. This CDR3 contains 15 residues. The junction had 4 bases not matched to a gene; V was cut back by 0 bases and J by 5 bases. CDR1 SNHLY and CDR2 FYNNEI come from the germline V gene. CDR3 loop: CASSEAGQGLHEQYF. CDR3 bases: TGTGCCAGCAGTGAAGCGGGACAGGGGTTACACGAGCAGTACTTC.

The gene calls are TRBV27 and TRBJ1-1, with 7 positions matching TRBD1. Unmatched junction bases numbered 6, after V lost 4 bases and J lost 1 base. Germline values: CDR1 MNHEY, CDR2 SMNVEV (reference sequence). The CDR3 runs 15 residues. The CDR3 DNA reads TGTGCCAGCAGTTCAGGACAGGATAAGAACACTGAAGCTTTCTTT. It specifies CASSSGQDKNTEAFF.

The chain links TRBV4-1 to TRBJ2-3; 16 bases agree with TRBD2. There are 19 residues in the CDR3. V dropped 3 bases and J dropped 5; count of bases not matched to a gene: 11. Per germline, CDR1 MGHRA and CDR2 YSYEKL. CDR3 nucleotide sequence: TGCGCCAGCAGCCATCCGGGACTAGCGGGAGGGCCCGATTTAGATACGCAGTATTTT. It yields the protein CASSHPGLAGGPDLDTQYF.

The count of this clone is one. V usage is TRBV21-1 and J usage is TRBJ2-7; the table's TRBD2 call for D was not verified on the DNA. TRBV21-1 corresponds to a pseudogene. The CDR3 is made up of 15 amino acids. CDR3 amino acids: CASSKGGSRPYEQYF. Written as DNA, the CDR3 is TGTGCCAGCAGCAAAGGAGGTAGCCGCCCCTACGAGCAGTACTTC.

The sample holds a few counts of this clone. The chain recombines TRBV7-9 with TRBJ1-3, with a weak D call TRBD1 (6 bases). Germline CDR1 SEHNR, CDR2 FQNEAQ (reference sequence). V was cut by 5 bases and J by 2 bases, with 10 bases left in between. The CDR3 has 14 residues. CDR3 sequence reads: CASSPQGTGNTIYF. The CDR3 nucleotides are TGTGCCAGCAGCCCACAGGGAACTGGAAACACCATATATTTT.